The rows below give T cell receptor beta chains drawn from one sample of a study of PD-L1 blockade in urothelial cancer. Sequencing used immunoSEQ multiplex PCR; TCRdb keeps in-frame clones, though not all of them. The sample has 85,000 to 90,000 clones, roughly nine tenths seen once. Sequencing was performed on PBMCs, taken around atezolizumab (anti-PD-L1) treatment. These receptors all stem from a woman of 80 years or more with urothelial cancer. The CDR3 runs from the conserved cysteine through the conserved F or W. Fields, in order: V gene, D gene, J gene, CDR3 protein. D genes are given only for firm matches.

V gene: TRBV6-4
D gene: .
J gene: TRBJ2-3
CDR3 protein: CASSENEGDTQYF

V gene: TRBV4-1
D gene: TRBD1
J gene: TRBJ1-1
CDR3 protein: CASSQSGQLNTEAFF

V gene: TRBV9
D gene: TRBD2
J gene: TRBJ2-3
CDR3 protein: CASSAGLAGDFSAGTQYF

V gene: TRBV27
D gene: TRBD1
J gene: TRBJ1-2
CDR3 protein: CASSPGGISRYTF

V gene: TRBV11-2
D gene: .
J gene: TRBJ1-1
CDR3 protein: CASRRGNTEAFF

V gene: TRBV7-9
D gene: .
J gene: TRBJ1-5
CDR3 protein: CASSLGGQRSNQPQHF

V gene: TRBV14
D gene: .
J gene: TRBJ1-1
CDR3 protein: CASSFRTENTEAFF

V gene: TRBV28
D gene: .
J gene: TRBJ1-5
CDR3 protein: CASSLLLGQTNQPQHF

V gene: TRBV19
D gene: .
J gene: TRBJ2-7
CDR3 protein: CASSGLAPTYEQYF

V gene: TRBV27
D gene: .
J gene: TRBJ1-5
CDR3 protein: CASSFQGQYQPQHF

V gene: TRBV6-1
D gene: TRBD2
J gene: TRBJ2-7
CDR3 protein: CASSETTSGGYEQYF

V gene: TRBV5-6
D gene: .
J gene: TRBJ1-1
CDR3 protein: CASSLAGTTNTEAFF

V gene: TRBV5-4
D gene: TRBD1
J gene: TRBJ2-6
CDR3 protein: CASSLQGAGGANVLTF

V gene: TRBV2
D gene: .
J gene: TRBJ2-1
CDR3 protein: CASSVHGGTGYNEQFF

V gene: TRBV6-1
D gene: TRBD1
J gene: TRBJ1-5
CDR3 protein: CASSEAGEGAHQPQHF

V gene: TRBV4-1
D gene: TRBD2
J gene: TRBJ2-7
CDR3 protein: CASSQDLRGLAGGGYEQYF

V gene: TRBV7-9
D gene: TRBD2
J gene: TRBJ2-3
CDR3 protein: CASSARGGRTDTQYF

V gene: TRBV6-5
D gene: TRBD1
J gene: TRBJ2-5
CDR3 protein: CASSSRGRGETQYF

V gene: TRBV2
D gene: TRBD2
J gene: TRBJ2-3
CDR3 protein: CASRGGTYTQYF

V gene: TRBV18
D gene: TRBD2
J gene: TRBJ2-1
CDR3 protein: CASSPPLAGATYNEQFF

V gene: TRBV11-2
D gene: TRBD2
J gene: TRBJ2-1
CDR3 protein: CASSLDPESSGRLLYNEQFF

V gene: TRBV11-3
D gene: .
J gene: TRBJ2-1
CDR3 protein: CASSLVGASYNEQFF

V gene: TRBV30
D gene: .
J gene: TRBJ2-4
CDR3 protein: CAWGLQNIQYF

V gene: TRBV28
D gene: .
J gene: TRBJ2-2
CDR3 protein: CATWGQNTGELFF

V gene: TRBV18
D gene: TRBD2
J gene: TRBJ2-6
CDR3 protein: CASSPRGGSGANVLTF

V gene: TRBV10-3
D gene: .
J gene: TRBJ1-1
CDR3 protein: CAIRAGTNTEAFF

V gene: TRBV6-1
D gene: .
J gene: TRBJ1-5
CDR3 protein: CASTGTDSNQPQHF

V gene: TRBV27
D gene: TRBD1
J gene: TRBJ1-4
CDR3 protein: CASRNHGTGAEKLFF

V gene: TRBV18
D gene: .
J gene: TRBJ1-1
CDR3 protein: CASSPQRGANTEAFF

V gene: TRBV7-8
D gene: TRBD1
J gene: TRBJ2-7
CDR3 protein: CASSLGQGAFEQYF

V gene: TRBV5-1
D gene: TRBD1
J gene: TRBJ2-7
CDR3 protein: CASSLPGTGTYEQYF

V gene: TRBV10-3
D gene: TRBD1
J gene: TRBJ1-5
CDR3 protein: CAISDLTGSNQPQHF

V gene: TRBV28
D gene: TRBD1
J gene: TRBJ1-1
CDR3 protein: CASTTRTGNTEAFF

V gene: TRBV28
D gene: TRBD1
J gene: TRBJ1-2
CDR3 protein: CASTGGQAILNYGYTF

V gene: TRBV27
D gene: .
J gene: TRBJ1-1
CDR3 protein: CASSLSFQGNTEAFF

V gene: TRBV5-1
D gene: TRBD1
J gene: TRBJ1-2
CDR3 protein: CASSLDGQGSYGYTF

V gene: TRBV6-5
D gene: TRBD1
J gene: TRBJ2-7
CDR3 protein: CASRKQGVTYEQYF

V gene: TRBV15
D gene: TRBD1
J gene: TRBJ1-6
CDR3 protein: CATSKTGGGYSPLHF

V gene: TRBV2
D gene: .
J gene: TRBJ1-2
CDR3 protein: CASNTRAGRGYTF

V gene: TRBV27
D gene: TRBD1
J gene: TRBJ2-2
CDR3 protein: CASRWYRGLDTGELFF

V gene: TRBV5-1
D gene: TRBD2
J gene: TRBJ2-5
CDR3 protein: CASSLAGGEETQYF

V gene: TRBV7-9
D gene: .
J gene: TRBJ2-3
CDR3 protein: CASSDYTEGTQYF

V gene: TRBV5-6
D gene: .
J gene: TRBJ2-1
CDR3 protein: CASSFDFYNEQFF

V gene: TRBV7-2
D gene: TRBD1
J gene: TRBJ1-1
CDR3 protein: CASRYDRVATEAFF

V gene: TRBV5-4
D gene: TRBD1
J gene: TRBJ2-7
CDR3 protein: CASSTPGQGNEQYF

V gene: TRBV18
D gene: .
J gene: TRBJ1-5
CDR3 protein: CASSPPGPSNQPQHF

V gene: TRBV28
D gene: TRBD1
J gene: TRBJ2-7
CDR3 protein: CASSSFGQGPYEQYF

V gene: TRBV5-1
D gene: .
J gene: TRBJ2-3
CDR3 protein: CASSLVRREDTQYF

V gene: TRBV4-1
D gene: TRBD2
J gene: TRBJ2-1
CDR3 protein: CASSQTGREGIEQFF

V gene: TRBV4-1
D gene: .
J gene: TRBJ1-3
CDR3 protein: CASSQDQRGHSGNTIYF